This T cell receptor (beta chain) stems from a study of blood T cell repertoires in COVID-19. As for the study in general: Collection of acute and convalescent COVID-19 samples took place in the United States, Italy and Spain. T cells, B-cell-depleted T cells, or PBMCs provided the cDNA or gDNA that served as material.

Trimming cost V 0 bases and J 2 bases; bases outside gene matches: 15. CDR1 LGHNA and CDR2 YNFKEQ come from the germline V gene. The CDR3 spans 19 residues. As originally analysed: Estimation of nucleated cell counts was performed using reference gene primer amplification. The table came from immunoSEQ multiplex PCR; TCRdb's copy has only in-frame clones and leaves some out. V and J calls plus clone size are reproduced from that table; the DNA served to infer D and trimming. The repertoire holds roughly 20,000 clones, 70% to 90% seen once, with 16% in the top ten. The sequence came from a human donor with active COVID-19. The donor label of this sample is uncertain. The rearrangement links TRBV4-2 to TRBJ2-7; the match to TRBD2 covers 8 bases. Specimen: peripheral blood. The CDR3 loop reads CASSQEVSAGGLPAYEQYF. The CDR3 DNA sequence: TGTGCCAGCAGCCAAGAAGTCTCCGCGGGGGGCCTTCCTGCCTACGAGCAGTACTTC.